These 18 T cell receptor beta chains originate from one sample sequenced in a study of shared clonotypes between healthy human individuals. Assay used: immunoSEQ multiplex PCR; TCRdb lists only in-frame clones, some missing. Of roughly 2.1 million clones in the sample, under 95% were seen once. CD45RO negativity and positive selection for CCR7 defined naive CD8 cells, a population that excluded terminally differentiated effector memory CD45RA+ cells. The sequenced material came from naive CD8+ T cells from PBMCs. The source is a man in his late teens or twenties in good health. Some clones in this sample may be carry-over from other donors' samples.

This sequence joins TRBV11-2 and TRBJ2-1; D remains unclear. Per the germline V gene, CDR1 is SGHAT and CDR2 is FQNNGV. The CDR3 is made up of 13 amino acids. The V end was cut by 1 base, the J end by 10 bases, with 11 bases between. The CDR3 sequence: CASSLVIRSEQFF. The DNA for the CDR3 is TGTGCCAGCAGCTTAGTCATCCGGAGCGAGCAGTTCTTC.

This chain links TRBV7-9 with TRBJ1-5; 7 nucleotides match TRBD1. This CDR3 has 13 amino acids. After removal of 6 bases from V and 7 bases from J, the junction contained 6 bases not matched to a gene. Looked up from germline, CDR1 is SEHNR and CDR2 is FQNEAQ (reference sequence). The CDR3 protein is CASSSGGGQPQHF. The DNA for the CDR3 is TGTGCCAGCAGTTCAGGGGGAGGCCAGCCCCAGCATTTT.

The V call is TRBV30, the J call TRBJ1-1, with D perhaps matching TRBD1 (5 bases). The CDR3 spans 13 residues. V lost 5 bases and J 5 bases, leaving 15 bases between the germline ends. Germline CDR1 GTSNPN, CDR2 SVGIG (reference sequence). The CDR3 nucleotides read TGTGCCTGGGGGAGGGCCAGGGAAACTGAAGCTTTCTTT. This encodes CAWGRARETEAFF.

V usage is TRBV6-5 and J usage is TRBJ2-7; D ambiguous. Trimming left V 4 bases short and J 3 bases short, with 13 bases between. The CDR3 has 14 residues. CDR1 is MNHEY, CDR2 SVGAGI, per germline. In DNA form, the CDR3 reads TGTGCCAGCAGTTTTCGAGACGGAGTCTACGAGCAGTACTTC. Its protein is CASSFRDGVYEQYF.

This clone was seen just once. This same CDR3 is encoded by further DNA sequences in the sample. CDR3 amino acids: CASSITGYNEQFF. CDR3 DNA sequence: TGTGCCAGTAGTATTACAGGCTACAATGAGCAGTTCTTC. This rearrangement joins TRBV19 to TRBJ2-1, with D possibly being TRBD1 (5 bases). CDR3 size: 13 residues. Trimming stripped 3 bases from V and 3 bases from J, with 6 bases between. Per the germline V gene, CDR1 is LNHDA and CDR2 is SQIVND (reference sequence).

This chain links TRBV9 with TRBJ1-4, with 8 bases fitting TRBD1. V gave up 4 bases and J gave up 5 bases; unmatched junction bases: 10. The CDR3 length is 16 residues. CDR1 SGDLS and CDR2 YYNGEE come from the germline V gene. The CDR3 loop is CASSPYWTGMNEKLFF. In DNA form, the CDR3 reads TGTGCCAGCAGCCCCTACTGGACAGGGATGAATGAAAAACTGTTTTTT.

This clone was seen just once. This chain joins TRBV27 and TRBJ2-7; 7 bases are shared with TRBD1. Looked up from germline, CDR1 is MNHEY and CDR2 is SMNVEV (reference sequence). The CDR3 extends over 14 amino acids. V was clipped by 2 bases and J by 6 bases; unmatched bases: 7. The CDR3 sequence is CASSLNTGVFEQYF. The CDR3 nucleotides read TGTGCCAGCAGTTTAAATACAGGGGTCTTCGAGCAGTACTTC.

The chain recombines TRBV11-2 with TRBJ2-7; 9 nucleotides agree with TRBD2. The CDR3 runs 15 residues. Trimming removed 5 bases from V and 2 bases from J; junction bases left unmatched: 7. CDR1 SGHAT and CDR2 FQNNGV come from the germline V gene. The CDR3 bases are TGTGCCAGCAGCCCCACTAGCGGGTGGACCTACGAGCAGTACTTC. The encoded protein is CASSPTSGWTYEQYF.

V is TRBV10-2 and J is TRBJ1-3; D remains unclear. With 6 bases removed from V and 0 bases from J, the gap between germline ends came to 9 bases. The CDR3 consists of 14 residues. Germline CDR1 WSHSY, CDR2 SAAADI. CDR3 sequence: CASRHGISGNTIYF. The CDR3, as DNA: TGCGCCAGCAGGCATGGAATCTCTGGAAACACCATATATTTT.

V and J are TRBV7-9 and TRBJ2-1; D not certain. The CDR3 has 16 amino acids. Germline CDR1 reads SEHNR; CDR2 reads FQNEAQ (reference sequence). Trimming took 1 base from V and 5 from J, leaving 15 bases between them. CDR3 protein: CASSLVQVLWDNEQFF. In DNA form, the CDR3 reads TGTGCCAGCAGCTTAGTGCAGGTGTTATGGGACAATGAGCAGTTCTTC.

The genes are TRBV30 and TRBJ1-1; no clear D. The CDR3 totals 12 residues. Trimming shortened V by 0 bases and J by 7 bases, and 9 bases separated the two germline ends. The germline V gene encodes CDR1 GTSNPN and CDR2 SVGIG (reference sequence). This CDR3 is CAWSVGRNEAFF. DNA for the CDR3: TGTGCCTGGAGTGTAGGGAGAAATGAAGCTTTCTTT.

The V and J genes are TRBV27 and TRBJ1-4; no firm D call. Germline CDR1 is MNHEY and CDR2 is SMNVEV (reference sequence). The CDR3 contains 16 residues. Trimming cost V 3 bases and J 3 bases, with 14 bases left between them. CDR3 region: CASSLEYGGANEKLFF. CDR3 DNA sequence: TGTGCCAGCAGTTTGGAGTACGGTGGGGCTAATGAAAAACTGTTTTTT.

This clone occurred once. CDR3 sequence (DNA): TGTGCCAGCAGCCTTAGGACAGTCTTTAATTCACCCCTCCACTTT. Amino acid sequence: CASSLRTVFNSPLHF. This chain connects TRBV11-3 to TRBJ1-6; the D gene is possibly TRBD1 (6 bases). The ends were cut back, 5 bases at V and 6 bases at J, with 14 bases in the middle. Germline-derived CDR1 and CDR2 are SGHNT and YENEEA. This CDR3 is built from 15 residues.

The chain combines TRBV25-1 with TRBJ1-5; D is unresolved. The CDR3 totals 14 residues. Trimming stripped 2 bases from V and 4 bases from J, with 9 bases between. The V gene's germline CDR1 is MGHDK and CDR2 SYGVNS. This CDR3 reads CASSEETWNQPQHF. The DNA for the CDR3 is TGTGCCAGCAGTGAAGAGACATGGAATCAGCCCCAGCATTTT.

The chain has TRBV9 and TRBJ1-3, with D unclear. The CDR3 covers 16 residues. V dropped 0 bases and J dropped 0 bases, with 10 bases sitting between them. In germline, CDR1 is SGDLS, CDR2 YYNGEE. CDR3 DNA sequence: TGTGCCAGCAGCGTAGCCTCAGAGGGCTCTGGAAACACCATATATTTT. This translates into CASSVASEGSGNTIYF.

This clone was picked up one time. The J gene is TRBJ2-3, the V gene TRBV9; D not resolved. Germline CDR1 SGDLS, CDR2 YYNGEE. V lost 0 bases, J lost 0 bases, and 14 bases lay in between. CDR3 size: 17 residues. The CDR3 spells CASSVVPSVWSTDTQYF. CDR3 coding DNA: TGTGCCAGCAGCGTAGTTCCCTCGGTCTGGAGCACAGATACGCAGTATTTT. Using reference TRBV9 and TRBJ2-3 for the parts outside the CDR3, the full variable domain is DSGVTQTPKHLITATGQRVTLRCSPRSGDLSVYWYQQSLDQGLQFLIQYYNGEERAKGNILERFSAQQFPDLHSELNLSSLELGDSALYFCASSVVPSVWSTDTQYFGPGTRLTVL.

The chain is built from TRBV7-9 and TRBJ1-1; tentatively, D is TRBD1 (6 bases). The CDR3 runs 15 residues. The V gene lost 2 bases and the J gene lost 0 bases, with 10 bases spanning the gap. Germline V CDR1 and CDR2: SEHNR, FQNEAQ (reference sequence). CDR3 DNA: TGTGCCAGCAGCTTACGTCCAGGGGTGAACACTGAAGCTTTCTTT. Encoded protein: CASSLRPGVNTEAFF.

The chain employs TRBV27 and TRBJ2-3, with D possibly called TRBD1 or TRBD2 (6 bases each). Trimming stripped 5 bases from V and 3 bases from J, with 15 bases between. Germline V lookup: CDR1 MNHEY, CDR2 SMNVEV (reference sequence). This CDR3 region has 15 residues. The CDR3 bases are TGTGCCAGCAGTGGAAACAGGGAGGTGACAGATACGCAGTATTTT. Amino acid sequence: CASSGNREVTDTQYF.